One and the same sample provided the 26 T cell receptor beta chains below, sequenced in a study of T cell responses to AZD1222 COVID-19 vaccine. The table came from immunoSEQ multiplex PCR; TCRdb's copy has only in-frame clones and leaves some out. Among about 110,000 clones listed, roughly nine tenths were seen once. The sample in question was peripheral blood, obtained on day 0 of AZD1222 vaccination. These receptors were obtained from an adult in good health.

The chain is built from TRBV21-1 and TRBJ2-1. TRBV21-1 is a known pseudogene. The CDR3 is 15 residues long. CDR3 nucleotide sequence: TGTGCCAGCGAAAGACCGCCCGGCCTCACGAATGAGCAGTTCTTC. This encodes CASERPPGLTNEQFF.

CDR3 coding DNA: TGTGCCAGCAGCTTAGCGGGGACAGGGGGCAATGGCTACACCTTC. Protein: CASSLAGTGGNGYTF. The rearrangement uses TRBV7-9 and TRBJ1-2; TRBD1 matches 12 bases. CDR1 SEHNR and CDR2 FQNEAQ come from the germline V gene (reference sequence). The CDR3 has 15 residues. The J segment lost 6 bases and the V segment lost 0 bases, leaving 2 bases of the junction unmatched.

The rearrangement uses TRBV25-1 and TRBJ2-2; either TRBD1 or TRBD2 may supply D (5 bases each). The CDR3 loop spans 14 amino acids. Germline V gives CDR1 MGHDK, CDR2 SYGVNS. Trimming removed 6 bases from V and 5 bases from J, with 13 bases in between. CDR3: CASRDLRETGELFF. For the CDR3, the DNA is TGTGCCAGCAGGGACCTCAGGGAGACCGGGGAGCTGTTTTTT.

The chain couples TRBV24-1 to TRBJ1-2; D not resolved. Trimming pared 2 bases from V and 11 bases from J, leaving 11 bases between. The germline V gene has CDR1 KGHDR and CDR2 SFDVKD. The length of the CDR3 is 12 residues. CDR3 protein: CATSDSGFGYTF. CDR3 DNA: TGTGCCACCAGTGATTCCGGGTTTGGGTACACCTTC.

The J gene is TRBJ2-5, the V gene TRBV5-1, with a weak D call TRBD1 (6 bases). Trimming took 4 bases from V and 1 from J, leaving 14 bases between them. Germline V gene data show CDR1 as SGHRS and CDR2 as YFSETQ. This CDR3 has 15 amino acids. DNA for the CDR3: TGCGCCAGCAGCATACCGGGACAAGCCCAAGAGACCCAGTACTTC. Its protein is CASSIPGQAQETQYF.

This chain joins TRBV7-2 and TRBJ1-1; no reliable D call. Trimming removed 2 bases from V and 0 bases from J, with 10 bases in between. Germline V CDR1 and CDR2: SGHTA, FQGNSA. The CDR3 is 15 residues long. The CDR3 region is CASSLPGGMNTEAFF. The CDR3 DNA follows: TGTGCCAGCAGCTTACCGGGCGGTATGAACACTGAAGCTTTCTTT.

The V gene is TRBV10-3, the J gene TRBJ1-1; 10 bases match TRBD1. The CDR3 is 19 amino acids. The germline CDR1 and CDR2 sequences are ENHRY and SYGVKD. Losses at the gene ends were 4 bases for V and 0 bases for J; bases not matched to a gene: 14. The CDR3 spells CAISASRGRTGGMNTEAFF. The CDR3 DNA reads TGTGCCATCAGTGCGTCGAGGGGTCGGACAGGGGGTATGAACACTGAAGCTTTCTTT.

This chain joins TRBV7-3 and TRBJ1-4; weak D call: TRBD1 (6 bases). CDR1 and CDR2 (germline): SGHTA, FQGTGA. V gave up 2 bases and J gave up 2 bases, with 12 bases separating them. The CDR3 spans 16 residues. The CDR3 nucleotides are TGTGCCAGCAGCTTAGGAGGGACAACGACTAATGAAAAACTGTTTTTT. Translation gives CASSLGGTTTNEKLFF.

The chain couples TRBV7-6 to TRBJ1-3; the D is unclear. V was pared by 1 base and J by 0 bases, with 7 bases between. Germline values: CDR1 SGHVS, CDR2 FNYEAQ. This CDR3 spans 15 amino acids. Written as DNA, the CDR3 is TGTGCCAGCAGCTTAGAAGGCCACTCTGGAAACACCATATATTTT. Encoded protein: CASSLEGHSGNTIYF.

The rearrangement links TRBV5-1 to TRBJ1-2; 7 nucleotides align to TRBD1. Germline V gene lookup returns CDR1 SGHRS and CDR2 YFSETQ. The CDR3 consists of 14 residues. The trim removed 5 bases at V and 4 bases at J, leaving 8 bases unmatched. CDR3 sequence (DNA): TGCGCCAGCAGGGACCAAAAGGGGGCCTATGGCTACACCTTC. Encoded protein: CASRDQKGAYGYTF. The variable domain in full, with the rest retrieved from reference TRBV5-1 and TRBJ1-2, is KAGVTQTPRYLIKTRGQQVTLSCSPISGHRSVSWYQQTPGQGLQFLFEYFSETQRNKGNFPGRFSGRQFSNSRSEMNVSTLELGDSALYLCASRDQKGAYGYTFGSGTRLTVV.

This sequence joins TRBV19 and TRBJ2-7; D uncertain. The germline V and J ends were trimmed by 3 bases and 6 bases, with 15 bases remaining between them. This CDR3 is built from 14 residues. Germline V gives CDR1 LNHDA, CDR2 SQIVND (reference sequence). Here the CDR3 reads CASSIGSPTTEQYF. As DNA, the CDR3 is TGTGCCAGTAGTATCGGTAGCCCTACGACCGAGCAGTACTTC. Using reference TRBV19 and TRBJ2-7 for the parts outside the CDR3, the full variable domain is DGGITQSPKYLFRKEGQNVTLSCEQNLNHDAMYWYRQDPGQGLRLIYYSQIVNDFQKGDIAEGYSVSREKKESFPLTVTSAQKNPTAFYLCASSIGSPTTEQYFGPGTRLTVT.

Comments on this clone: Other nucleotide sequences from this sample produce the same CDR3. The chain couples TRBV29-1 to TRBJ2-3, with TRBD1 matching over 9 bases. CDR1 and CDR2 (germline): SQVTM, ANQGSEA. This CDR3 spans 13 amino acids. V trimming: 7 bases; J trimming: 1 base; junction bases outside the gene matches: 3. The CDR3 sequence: CSARQGGTDTQYF. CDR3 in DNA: TGCAGCGCTCGACAGGGGGGCACAGATACGCAGTATTTT.

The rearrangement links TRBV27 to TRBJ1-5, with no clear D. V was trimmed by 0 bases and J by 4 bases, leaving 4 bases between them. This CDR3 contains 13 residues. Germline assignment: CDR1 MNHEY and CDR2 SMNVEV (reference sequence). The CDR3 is CASSLSDNQPQHF. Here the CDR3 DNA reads TGTGCCAGCAGTTTATCAGATAATCAGCCCCAGCATTTT.

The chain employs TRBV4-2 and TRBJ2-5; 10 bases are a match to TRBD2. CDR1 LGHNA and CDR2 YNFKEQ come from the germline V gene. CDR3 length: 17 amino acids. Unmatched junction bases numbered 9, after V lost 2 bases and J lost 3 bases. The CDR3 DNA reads TGTGCCAGCAGCCAACCCCTGGGGACTAGCGAGAAAGAGACCCAGTACTTC. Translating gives CASSQPLGTSEKETQYF.

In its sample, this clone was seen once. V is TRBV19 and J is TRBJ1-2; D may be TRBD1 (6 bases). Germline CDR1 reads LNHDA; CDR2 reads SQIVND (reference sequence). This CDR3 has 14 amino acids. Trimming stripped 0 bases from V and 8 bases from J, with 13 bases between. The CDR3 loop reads CASSIDTGAQGYTF. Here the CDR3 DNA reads TGTGCCAGTAGTATAGATACGGGGGCACAGGGCTACACCTTC.

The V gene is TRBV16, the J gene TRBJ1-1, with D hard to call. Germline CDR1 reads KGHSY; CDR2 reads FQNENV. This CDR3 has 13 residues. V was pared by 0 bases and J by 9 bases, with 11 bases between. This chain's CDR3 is CASSQSTWTKAFF. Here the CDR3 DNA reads TGTGCCAGCAGCCAATCGACATGGACGAAAGCTTTCTTT.

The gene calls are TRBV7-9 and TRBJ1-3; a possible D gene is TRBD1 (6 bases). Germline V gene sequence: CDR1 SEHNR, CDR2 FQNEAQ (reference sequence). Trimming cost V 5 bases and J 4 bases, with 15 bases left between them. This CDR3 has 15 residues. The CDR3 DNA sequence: TGTGCCAGCAGCACCGAGGGGGGAGCCGGAAACACCATATATTTT. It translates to CASSTEGGAGNTIYF.

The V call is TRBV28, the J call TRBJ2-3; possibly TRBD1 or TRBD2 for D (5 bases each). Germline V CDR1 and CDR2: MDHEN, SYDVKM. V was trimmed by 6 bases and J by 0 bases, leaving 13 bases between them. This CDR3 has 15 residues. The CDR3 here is CASRGWGISTDTQYF. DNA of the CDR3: TGTGCCAGCAGGGGGTGGGGGATAAGCACAGATACGCAGTATTTT.

The CDR3 DNA follows: TGTGCCAGCAGCGTCACCCGGGACACTGAAGCTTTCTTT. The encoded protein is CASSVTRDTEAFF. The rearrangement joins TRBV9 to TRBJ1-1; D is unresolved. Deletions cut 2 bases from V and 3 bases from J, with 8 bases between. Germline V gene data show CDR1 as SGDLS and CDR2 as YYNGEE. This CDR3 comprises 13 residues.

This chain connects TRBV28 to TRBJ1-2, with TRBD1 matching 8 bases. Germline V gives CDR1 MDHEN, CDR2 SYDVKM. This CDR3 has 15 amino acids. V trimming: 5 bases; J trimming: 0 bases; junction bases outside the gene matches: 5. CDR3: CASSLQTGANYGYTF. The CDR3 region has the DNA TGTGCCAGCAGTCTCCAGACAGGGGCTAACTATGGCTACACCTTC.

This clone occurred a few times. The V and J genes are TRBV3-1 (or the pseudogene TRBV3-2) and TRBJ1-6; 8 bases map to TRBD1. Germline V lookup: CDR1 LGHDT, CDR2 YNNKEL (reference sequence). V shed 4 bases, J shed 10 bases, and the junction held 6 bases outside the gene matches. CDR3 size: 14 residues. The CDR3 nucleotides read TGTGCCAGCAGCCTTCGGACAGGGAGGTCACCCCTCCACTTT. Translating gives CASSLRTGRSPLHF.

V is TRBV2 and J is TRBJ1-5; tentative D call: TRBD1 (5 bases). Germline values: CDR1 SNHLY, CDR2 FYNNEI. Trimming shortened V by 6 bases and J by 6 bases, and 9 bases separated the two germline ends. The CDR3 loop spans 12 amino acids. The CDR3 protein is CASSRGTQPQHF. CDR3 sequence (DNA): TGTGCCAGCAGCCGGGGGACTCAGCCCCAGCATTTT.

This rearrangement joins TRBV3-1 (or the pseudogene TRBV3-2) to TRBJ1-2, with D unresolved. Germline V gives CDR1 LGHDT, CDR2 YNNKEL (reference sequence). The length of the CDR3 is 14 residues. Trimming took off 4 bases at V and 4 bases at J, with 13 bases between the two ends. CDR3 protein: CASSLGNTVYGYTF. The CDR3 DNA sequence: TGTGCCAGCAGCCTCGGAAACACAGTCTATGGCTACACCTTC.

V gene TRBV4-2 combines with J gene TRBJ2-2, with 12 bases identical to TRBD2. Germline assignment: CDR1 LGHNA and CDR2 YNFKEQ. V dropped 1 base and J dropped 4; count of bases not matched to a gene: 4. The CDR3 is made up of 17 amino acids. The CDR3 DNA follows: TGTGCCAGCAGCCAAGGGACTAGCGGGATATTCACCGGGGAGCTGTTTTTT. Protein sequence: CASSQGTSGIFTGELFF.

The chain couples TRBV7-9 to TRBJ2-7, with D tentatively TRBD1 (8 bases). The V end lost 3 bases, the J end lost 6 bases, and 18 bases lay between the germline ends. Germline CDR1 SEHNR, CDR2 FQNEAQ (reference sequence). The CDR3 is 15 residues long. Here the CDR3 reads CASSLRQGRGGEQYF. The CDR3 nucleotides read TGTGCCAGCAGCTTGAGACAGGGGAGGGGAGGCGAGCAGTACTTC.

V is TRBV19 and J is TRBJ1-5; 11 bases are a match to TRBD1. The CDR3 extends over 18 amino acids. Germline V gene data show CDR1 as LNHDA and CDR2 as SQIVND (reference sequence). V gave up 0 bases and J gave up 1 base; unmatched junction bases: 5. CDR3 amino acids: CASSIDAGQGASNQPQHF. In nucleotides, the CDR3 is TGTGCCAGTAGTATAGATGCCGGACAGGGGGCGAGCAATCAGCCCCAGCATTTT.